One sample yielded the 9 T cell receptor beta chains listed below, sequenced in a study of T cells in Graves' hyperthyroidism and ophthalmopathy. Amplification yielded TCR beta CDR3 regions, with RNA transcripts as the source. Researchers ran a first-round RT-PCR on the TCR CDR3 using the HTBI primer set. TCRdb re-analysed the multiplex PCR reads in MiXCR, keeping a single row per CDR3 protein. The sample holds fewer than 500,000 distinct CDR3 sequences, about 14% seen once. The sample consisted of blood. Receptors originate from a young woman with Graves' ophthalmopathy.

This clonotype showed up many times. The rearrangement links TRBV18 to TRBJ1-2; 12 bases agree with TRBD1. This CDR3 spans 18 amino acids. CDR1 KGHSH and CDR2 LQKENI come from the germline V gene. Trimming cost V 5 bases and J 4 bases; bases outside gene matches: 14. The CDR3 is CASSSGPGGQGASYGYTF. CDR3 DNA sequence: TGTGCCAGCTCAAGCGGCCCTGGGGGACAGGGGGCTTCCTATGGCTACACCTTC.

In its sample, this clonotype was seen many times. The chain carries TRBV6-1 and TRBJ2-2; 9 nucleotides match TRBD2. CDR1 is MNHNS and CDR2 is SASEGT in the germline V gene. CDR3 length: 18 amino acids. J was trimmed by 2 bases and V by 4 bases; bases with no gene match: 11. In DNA form, the CDR3 reads TGTGCCAGCAGTGGACGGTCGGGACTAGCCTTAAACACCGGGGAGCTGTTTTTT. This encodes CASSGRSGLALNTGELFF.

There are a few counts of this clonotype. The CDR3 region has the DNA TGCAGTGCTAGAGGACTAGCTATGGCCCAGTACTTC. Translated, it gives CSARGLAMAQYF. The rearrangement links TRBV20-1 to TRBJ2-5; 7 bases match TRBD2. Looked up from germline, CDR1 is DFQATT and CDR2 is SNEGSKA (reference sequence). This CDR3 has 12 amino acids. V lost 1 base, J lost 9 bases, and 5 bases stayed unmatched.

This clonotype was counted ten times or more. The chain employs TRBV28 and TRBJ2-1, with D unresolved. V was trimmed by 2 bases and J by 7 bases, leaving 6 bases between them. The germline gives CDR1 MDHEN, CDR2 SYDVKM. The CDR3 extends over 12 amino acids. CDR3 bases: TGTGCCAGCAGTTTAGGGATAAATGAGCAGTTCTTC. Its translation is CASSLGINEQFF.

This rearrangement joins TRBV4-2 to TRBJ1-3; D gene ambiguous. Trimming pared 4 bases from V and 0 bases from J, leaving 16 bases between. Looked up from germline, CDR1 is LGHNA and CDR2 is YNFKEQ. The CDR3 has 17 amino acids. The CDR3 nucleotides are TGTGCCAGCAGCCCCTCAATCCGAGCCGGCTCTGGAAACACCATATATTTT. Its protein is CASSPSIRAGSGNTIYF.

This clonotype was seen at least ten times. The rearrangement uses TRBV6-1 and TRBJ2-5; either TRBD1 or TRBD2 may fit D (5 bases each). Germline lookup yields CDR1 MNHNS and CDR2 SASEGT. The CDR3 is 16 amino acids. V lost 6 bases, J lost 0 bases, and 17 bases lay in between. The CDR3 DNA sequence: TGTGCCAGCAGCAACCCGGGACGTAGGTACCAAGAGACCCAGTACTTC. Translated, it gives CASSNPGRRYQETQYF.

This clonotype was counted between two and nine times. This chain joins TRBV5-5 and TRBJ1-2; TRBD1 might be the D (5 bases). With 0 bases removed from V and 2 bases from J, the gap between germline ends came to 8 bases. This CDR3 has 14 residues. Germline V gene lookup returns CDR1 SGHKS and CDR2 YYEKEE (reference sequence). The CDR3 reads CASSLGRDNYGYTF. CDR3 coding DNA: TGTGCCAGCAGCTTGGGCCGGGACAACTATGGCTACACCTTC. Using reference TRBV5-5 and TRBJ1-2 for the parts outside the CDR3, the full variable domain is DAGVTQSPTHLIKTRGQQVTLRCSPISGHKSVSWYQQVLGQGPQFIFQYYEKEERGRGNFPDRFSARQFPNYSSELNVNALLLGDSALYLCASSLGRDNYGYTFGSGTRLTVV.

The rearrangement uses TRBV6-2 or TRBV6-3 and TRBJ1-6; no definite D call. Germline CDR1 reads MNHEY; CDR2 reads SVGEGT. The V end was cut by 5 bases, the J end by 9 bases, with 14 bases between. The CDR3 runs 14 residues. As DNA, the CDR3 is TGTGCCAGCAGTATGGCAGATCGGGGTTCACCCCTCCACTTT. Its protein is CASSMADRGSPLHF.

J is TRBJ1-5 and V is TRBV7-6; D remains unclear. CDR3 size: 13 residues. CDR1 and CDR2 from the germline V gene are SGHVS and FNYEAQ. Deletions cut 3 bases from V and 9 bases from J, with 12 bases between. This chain's CDR3 is CASSLSGSGPQHF. CDR3 in DNA: TGTGCCAGCAGCTTGTCGGGGTCCGGGCCCCAGCATTTT.